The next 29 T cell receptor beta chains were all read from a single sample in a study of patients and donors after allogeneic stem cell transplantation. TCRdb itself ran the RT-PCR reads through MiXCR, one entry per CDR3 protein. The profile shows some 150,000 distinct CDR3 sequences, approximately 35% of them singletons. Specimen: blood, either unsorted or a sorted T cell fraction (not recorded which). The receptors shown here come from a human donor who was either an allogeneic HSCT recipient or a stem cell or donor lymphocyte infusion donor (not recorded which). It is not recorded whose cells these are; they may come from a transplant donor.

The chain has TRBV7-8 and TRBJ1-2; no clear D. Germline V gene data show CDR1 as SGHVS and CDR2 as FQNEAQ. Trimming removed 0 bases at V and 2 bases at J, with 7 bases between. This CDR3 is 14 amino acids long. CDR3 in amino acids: CASSLAEKNYGYTF. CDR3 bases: TGTGCCAGCAGCTTAGCGGAGAAGAACTATGGCTACACCTTC.

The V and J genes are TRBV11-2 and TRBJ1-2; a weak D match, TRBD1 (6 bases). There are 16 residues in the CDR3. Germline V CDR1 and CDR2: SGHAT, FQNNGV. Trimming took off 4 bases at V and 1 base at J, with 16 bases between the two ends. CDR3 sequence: CASSSLQGEGNYGYTF. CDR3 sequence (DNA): TGTGCCAGCAGCTCCCTACAGGGTGAGGGTAACTATGGCTACACCTTC.

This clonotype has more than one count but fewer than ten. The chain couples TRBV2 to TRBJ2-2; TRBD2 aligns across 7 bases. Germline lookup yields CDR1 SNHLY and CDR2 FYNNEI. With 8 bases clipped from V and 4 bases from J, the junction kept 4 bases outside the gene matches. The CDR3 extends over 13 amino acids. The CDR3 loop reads CASREVSTGELFF. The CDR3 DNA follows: TGTGCCAGCCGGGAGGTTAGCACCGGGGAGCTGTTTTTT. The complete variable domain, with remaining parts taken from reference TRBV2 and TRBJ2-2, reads EPEVTQTPSHQVTQMGQEVILRCVPISNHLYFYWYRQILGQKVEFLVSFYNNEISEKSEIFDDQFSVERPDGSNFTLKIRSTKLEDSAMYFCASREVSTGELFFGEGSRLTVL.

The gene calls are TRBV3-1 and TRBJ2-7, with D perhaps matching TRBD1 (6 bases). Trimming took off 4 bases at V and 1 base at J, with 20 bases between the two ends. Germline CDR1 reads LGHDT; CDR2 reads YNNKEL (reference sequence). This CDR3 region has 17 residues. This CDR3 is CASSPLWGQGESYEQYV. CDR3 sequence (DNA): TGTGCCAGCAGCCCCCTCTGGGGGCAGGGCGAGTCCTACGAGCAGTACGTC.

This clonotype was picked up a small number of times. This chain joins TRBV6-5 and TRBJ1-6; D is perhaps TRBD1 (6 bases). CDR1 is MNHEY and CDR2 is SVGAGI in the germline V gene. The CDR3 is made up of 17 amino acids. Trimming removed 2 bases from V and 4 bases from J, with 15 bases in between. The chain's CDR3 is CASSYASRGAYNSPLHF. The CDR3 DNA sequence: TGTGCCAGCAGTTACGCCTCAAGGGGGGCATATAATTCACCCCTCCACTTT.

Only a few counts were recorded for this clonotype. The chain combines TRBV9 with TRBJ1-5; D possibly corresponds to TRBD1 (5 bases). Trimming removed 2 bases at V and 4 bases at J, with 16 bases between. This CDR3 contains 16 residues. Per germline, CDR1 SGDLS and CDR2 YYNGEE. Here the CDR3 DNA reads TGTGCCAGCAGCGTTGGGGGAGACCCCAGGAATCAGCCCCAGCATTTT. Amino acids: CASSVGGDPRNQPQHF.

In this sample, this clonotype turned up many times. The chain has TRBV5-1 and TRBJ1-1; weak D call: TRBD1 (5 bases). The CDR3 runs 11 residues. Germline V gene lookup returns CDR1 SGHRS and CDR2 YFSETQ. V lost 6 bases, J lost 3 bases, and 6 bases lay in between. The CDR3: CASIGDTEAFF. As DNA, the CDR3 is TGCGCCAGCATAGGGGACACTGAAGCTTTCTTT. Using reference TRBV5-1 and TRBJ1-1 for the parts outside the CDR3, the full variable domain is KAGVTQTPRYLIKTRGQQVTLSCSPISGHRSVSWYQQTPGQGLQFLFEYFSETQRNKGNFPGRFSGRQFSNSRSEMNVSTLELGDSALYLCASIGDTEAFFGQGTRLTVV.

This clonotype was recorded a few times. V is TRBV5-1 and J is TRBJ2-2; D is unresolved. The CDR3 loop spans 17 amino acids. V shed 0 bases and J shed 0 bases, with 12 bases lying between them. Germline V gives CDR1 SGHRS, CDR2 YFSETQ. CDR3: CASSLDSSLANTGELFF. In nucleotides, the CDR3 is TGCGCCAGCAGCTTGGATTCGAGTCTAGCGAACACCGGGGAGCTGTTTTTT. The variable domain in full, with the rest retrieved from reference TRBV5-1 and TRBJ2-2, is KAGVTQTPRYLIKTRGQQVTLSCSPISGHRSVSWYQQTPGQGLQFLFEYFSETQRNKGNFPGRFSGRQFSNSRSEMNVSTLELGDSALYLCASSLDSSLANTGELFFGEGSRLTVL.

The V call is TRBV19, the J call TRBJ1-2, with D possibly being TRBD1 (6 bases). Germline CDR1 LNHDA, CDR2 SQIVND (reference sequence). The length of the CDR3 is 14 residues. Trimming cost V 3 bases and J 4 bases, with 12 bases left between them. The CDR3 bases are TGTGCCAGTAGTATGGCAGGGGTCGGCTATGGCTACACCTTC. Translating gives CASSMAGVGYGYTF.

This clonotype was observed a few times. The CDR3 region has the DNA TGTGCCAGCAGCTACGGACAGGGGGCAACTAATGAAAAACTGTTTTTT. Translation: CASSYGQGATNEKLFF. The chain recombines TRBV6-5 with TRBJ1-4, with TRBD1 identical over 10 bases. After removal of 6 bases from V and 0 bases from J, the junction contained 4 bases not matched to a gene. The CDR3 has 16 residues. CDR1 and CDR2 from the germline V gene are MNHEY and SVGAGI.

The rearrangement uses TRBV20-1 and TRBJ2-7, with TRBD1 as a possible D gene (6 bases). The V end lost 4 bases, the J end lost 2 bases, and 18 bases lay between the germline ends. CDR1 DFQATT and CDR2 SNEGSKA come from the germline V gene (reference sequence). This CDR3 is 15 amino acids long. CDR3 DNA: TGCAGTGCTAAGGAATTCACAGGGCCCCCCTACGAGCAGTACGTC. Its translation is CSAKEFTGPPYEQYV.

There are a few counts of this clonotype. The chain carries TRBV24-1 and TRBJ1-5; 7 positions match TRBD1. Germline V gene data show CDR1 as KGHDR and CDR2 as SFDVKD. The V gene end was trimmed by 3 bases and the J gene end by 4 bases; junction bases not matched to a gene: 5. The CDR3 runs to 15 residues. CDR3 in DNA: TGTGCCACCAGTGATCCGGACAGGCCGAATCAGCCCCAGCATTTT. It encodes CATSDPDRPNQPQHF.

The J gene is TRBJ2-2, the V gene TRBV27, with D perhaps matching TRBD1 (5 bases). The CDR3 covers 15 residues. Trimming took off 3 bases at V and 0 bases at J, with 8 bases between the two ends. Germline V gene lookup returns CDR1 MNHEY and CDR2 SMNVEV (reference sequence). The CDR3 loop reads CASSFDRANTGELFF. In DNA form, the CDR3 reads TGTGCCAGCAGTTTTGACAGAGCGAACACCGGGGAGCTGTTTTTT.

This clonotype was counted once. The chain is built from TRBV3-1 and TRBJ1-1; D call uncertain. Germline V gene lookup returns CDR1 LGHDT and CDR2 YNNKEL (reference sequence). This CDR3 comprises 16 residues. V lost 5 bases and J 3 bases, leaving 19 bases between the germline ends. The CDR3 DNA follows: TGTGCCAGCAGCGACCGATTCGACCTAATCGACACTGAAGCTTTCTTT. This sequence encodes CASSDRFDLIDTEAFF.

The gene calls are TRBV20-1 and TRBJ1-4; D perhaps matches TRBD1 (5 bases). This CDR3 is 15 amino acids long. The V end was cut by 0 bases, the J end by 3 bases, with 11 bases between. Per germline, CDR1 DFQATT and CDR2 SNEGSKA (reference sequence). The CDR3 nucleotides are TGCAGTGCTAGAGAAGGAGCAGGGTCTAATGAAAAACTGTTTTTT. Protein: CSAREGAGSNEKLFF.

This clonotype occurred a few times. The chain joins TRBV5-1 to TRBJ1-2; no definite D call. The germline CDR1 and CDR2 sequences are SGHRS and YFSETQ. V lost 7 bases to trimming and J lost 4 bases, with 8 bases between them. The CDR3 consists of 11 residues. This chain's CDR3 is CASDVSYGYTF. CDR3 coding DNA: TGCGCCAGCGACGTCAGCTATGGCTACACCTTC.

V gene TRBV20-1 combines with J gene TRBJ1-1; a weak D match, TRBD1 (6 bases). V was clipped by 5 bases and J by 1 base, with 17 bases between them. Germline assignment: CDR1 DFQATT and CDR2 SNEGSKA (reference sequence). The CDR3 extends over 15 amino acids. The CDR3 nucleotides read TGCAGTGCTCTACGTCCGACAGGCCAGAACACTGAAGCTTTCTTT. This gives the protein CSALRPTGQNTEAFF.

This CDR3 is CSAREGRIGTRRYNEQFF. CDR3 nucleotides: TGCAGTGCTAGAGAGGGCCGAATTGGGACTAGGAGGTACAATGAGCAGTTCTTC. This rearrangement joins TRBV20-1 to TRBJ2-1; TRBD2 matches 8 bases. V dropped 0 bases and J dropped 4; count of bases not matched to a gene: 14. The CDR3 spans 18 residues. The germline gives CDR1 DFQATT, CDR2 SNEGSKA (reference sequence).

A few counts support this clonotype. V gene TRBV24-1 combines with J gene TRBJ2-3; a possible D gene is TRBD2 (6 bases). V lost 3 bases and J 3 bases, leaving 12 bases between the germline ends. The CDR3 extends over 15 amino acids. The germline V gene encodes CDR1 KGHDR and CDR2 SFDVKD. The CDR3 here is CATSDPRGRTDTQYF. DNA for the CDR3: TGTGCCACCAGTGATCCCCGTGGGAGGACAGATACGCAGTATTTT.

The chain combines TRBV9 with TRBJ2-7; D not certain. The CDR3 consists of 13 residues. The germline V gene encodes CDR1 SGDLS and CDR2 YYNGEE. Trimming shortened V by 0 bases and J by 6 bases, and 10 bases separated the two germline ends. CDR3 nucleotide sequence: TGTGCCAGCAGCGTAGTTCCCGGATCCGAGCAGTACTTC. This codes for CASSVVPGSEQYF.

This CDR3 is CASSSLIGGSSYNSPLHF. In DNA, the CDR3 is TGTGCCAGCAGCTCCCTGATAGGGGGCAGCTCCTATAATTCACCCCTCCACTTT. This chain links TRBV27 with TRBJ1-6; 7 bases are a match to TRBD1. Germline CDR1 and CDR2: MNHEY and SMNVEV (reference sequence). Trimming removed 6 bases from V and 0 bases from J; junction bases left unmatched: 11. The CDR3 is 18 residues long.

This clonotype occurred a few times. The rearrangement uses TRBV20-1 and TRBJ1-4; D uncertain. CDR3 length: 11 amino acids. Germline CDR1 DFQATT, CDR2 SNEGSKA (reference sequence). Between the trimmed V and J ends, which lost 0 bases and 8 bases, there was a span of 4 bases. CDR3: CSAREAEKLFF. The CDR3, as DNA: TGCAGTGCTAGAGAGGCAGAAAAACTGTTTTTT.

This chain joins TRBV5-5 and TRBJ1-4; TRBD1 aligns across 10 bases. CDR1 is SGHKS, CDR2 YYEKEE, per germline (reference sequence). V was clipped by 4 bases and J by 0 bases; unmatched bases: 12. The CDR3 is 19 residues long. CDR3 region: CASSPHRQGAVATNEKLFF. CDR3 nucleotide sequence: TGTGCCAGCAGCCCACACAGACAGGGGGCCGTAGCAACTAATGAAAAACTGTTTTTT. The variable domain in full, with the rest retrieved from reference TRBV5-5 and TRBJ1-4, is DAGVTQSPTHLIKTRGQQVTLRCSPISGHKSVSWYQQVLGQGPQFIFQYYEKEERGRGNFPDRFSARQFPNYSSELNVNALLLGDSALYLCASSPHRQGAVATNEKLFFGSGTQLSVL.

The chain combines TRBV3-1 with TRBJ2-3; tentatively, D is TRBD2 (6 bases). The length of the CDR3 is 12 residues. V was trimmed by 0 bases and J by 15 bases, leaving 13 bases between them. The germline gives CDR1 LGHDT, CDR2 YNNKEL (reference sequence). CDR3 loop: CASSQEREDDYF. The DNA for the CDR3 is TGTGCCAGCAGCCAAGAAAGGGAGGATGATTATTTT.

The CDR3, as DNA: TGTGCCAGCAGTGTCGGTCAGCCCCAGCATTTT. Its protein product is CASSVGQPQHF. V usage is TRBV2 and J usage is TRBJ1-5, with unresolved D. The CDR3 extends over 11 amino acids. The germline V and J ends were trimmed by 4 bases and 6 bases, with 4 bases remaining between them. Germline values: CDR1 SNHLY, CDR2 FYNNEI.

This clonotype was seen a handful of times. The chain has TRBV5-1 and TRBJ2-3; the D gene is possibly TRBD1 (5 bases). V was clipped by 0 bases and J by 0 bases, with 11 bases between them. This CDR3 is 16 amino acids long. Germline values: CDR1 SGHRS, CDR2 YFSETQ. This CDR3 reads CASSLATETSTDTQYF. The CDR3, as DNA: TGCGCCAGCAGCTTGGCGACAGAGACTAGCACAGATACGCAGTATTTT.

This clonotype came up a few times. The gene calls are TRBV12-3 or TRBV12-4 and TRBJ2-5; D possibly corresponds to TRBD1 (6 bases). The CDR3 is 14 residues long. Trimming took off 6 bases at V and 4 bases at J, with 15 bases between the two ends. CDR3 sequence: CASRPDRLGETQYF. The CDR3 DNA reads TGTGCCAGCAGACCCGACAGGCTGGGAGAGACCCAGTACTTC.

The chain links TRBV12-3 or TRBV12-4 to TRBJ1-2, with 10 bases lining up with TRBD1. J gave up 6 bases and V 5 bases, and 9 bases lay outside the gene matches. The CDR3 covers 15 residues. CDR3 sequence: CASSGRPGQGNGYTF. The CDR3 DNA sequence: TGTGCCAGCAGTGGGCGGCCGGGACAGGGGAATGGCTACACCTTC.

CDR3 nucleotides: TGTGCCAGCAGTTTATCGCCCAGGCTGGGTGAAAAACTGTTTTTT. Translation gives CASSLSPRLGEKLFF. V usage is TRBV27 and J usage is TRBJ1-4; D ambiguous. Per the germline V gene, CDR1 is MNHEY and CDR2 is SMNVEV (reference sequence). The length of the CDR3 is 15 residues. The V end was cut by 0 bases, the J end by 7 bases, with 12 bases between.